This T cell receptor beta chain stems from a study of cytomegalovirus exposure and HLA in healthy donors. General study points: TCR beta V- and J-gene trimming was later associated with a missense DCLRE1C variant.

In regard to this clone: Its antigen remains unknown.

PCR was performed using 60 Vbeta and 13 Jbeta primers. Assay used: immunoSEQ multiplex PCR; TCRdb lists only in-frame clones, some missing. The listing records tens of thousands of clones. The source is a woman aged 25 to 39 in good health and CMV-seronegative. What was sequenced was PBMCs.

The CDR3 bases are TGTGCCACCAGCAGAGATCTCCCAGGGACTAACTCTGGGGCCAACGTCCTGACTTTC. It codes for CATSRDLPGTNSGANVLTF. This chain links TRBV15 with TRBJ2-6; 7 bases align to TRBD2. Germline CDR1 is LNHNV and CDR2 is YYDKDF (reference sequence). The CDR3 runs to 19 residues. V lost 0 bases, J lost 0 bases, and 8 bases stayed unmatched.